This T cell receptor beta chain was sequenced during a study of spatial heterogeneity in lung cancer. In the library, each TCR cDNA molecule bore its own unique molecular identifier. MiXCR was run by TCRdb on the 5' RACE reads, yielding one entry per CDR3 protein. Seen here are thousands of distinct CDR3 sequences, about 7% observed once, and the top ten hold less than 14%. Time point noted: sample taken at primary tumor resection. The donors comprised approximately 72 untreated early-stage non-small cell lung cancer patients. Unsorted whole RNA of tumor, nontumor lung or frozen PBMC was sequenced. CDR1 and CDR2 (germline): DFQATT, SNEGSKA (reference sequence). This CDR3 contains 14 residues. The V end lost 2 bases, the J end lost 7 bases, and 15 bases lay between the germline ends. By share of the sample, this clonotype is medium-sized.

The clonotype originates from a female donor with early-stage non-small cell lung cancer. The J gene is TRBJ2-1, the V gene TRBV20-1; the D call may be TRBD1 or TRBD2 (5 bases each). Sequences were derived from normal lung tissue next to the tumor, sampled at surgery. The CDR3 loop reads CSARTGRIINEQFF. The CDR3 DNA sequence: TGCAGTGCTAGAACGGGACGGATTATAAATGAGCAGTTCTTC.